This entry lists 5 T cell receptor beta chains sequenced from one sample in a study of T cells after yellow fever vaccination. MiXCR, run by TCRdb on the 5' RACE reads, gives a single entry per CDR3 protein. Here the sample spans about 74,000 distinct CDR3 sequences, around 6.5% being singletons. Specimen: CD8+ T cells sorted from PBMCs, collected more than 4 days after the first yellow fever vaccination. The receptors were sampled from a man between 18 and 35 years old who received the YFV17D yellow fever vaccine.

This clonotype was counted only a few times. The rearrangement joins TRBV7-3 to TRBJ1-3; 7 positions agree with TRBD1. The CDR3 runs to 17 residues. CDR1 and CDR2 (germline): SGHTA, FQGTGA. V was pared by 2 bases and J by 3 bases, with 10 bases of the junction left unmatched. The CDR3 DNA is TGTGCCAGCAGCTTAGGTGGAACCCCAGGGGGTGGAAACACCATATATTTT. It specifies CASSLGGTPGGGNTIYF.

This chain joins TRBV20-1 and TRBJ2-5, with unresolved D. V gave up 2 bases and J gave up 5 bases, with 12 bases separating them. CDR1 and CDR2 (germline): DFQATT, SNEGSKA (reference sequence). CDR3 length: 13 residues. The CDR3 sequence is CSARYRNRETQYF. The CDR3 DNA follows: TGCAGTGCTAGATATAGGAATCGGGAGACCCAGTACTTC.

This clonotype was counted between two and nine times. This rearrangement joins TRBV5-6 to TRBJ2-7, with D possibly TRBD2 on 5 matching bases. Germline V gene lookup returns CDR1 SGHDT and CDR2 YYEEEE. This CDR3 has 15 amino acids. The V gene lost 2 bases and the J gene lost 2 bases, with 14 bases spanning the gap. Here the CDR3 DNA reads TGTGCCAGCAGCTTACCTACGAGCGGACCCTACGAGCAGTACGTC. Its protein product is CASSLPTSGPYEQYV.

This clonotype showed up many times. The rearrangement links TRBV9 to TRBJ2-7; 12 positions agree with TRBD1. Losses at the gene ends were 4 bases for V and 4 bases for J; bases not matched to a gene: 3. Germline V gives CDR1 SGDLS, CDR2 YYNGEE. This CDR3 is 14 amino acids long. This CDR3 is CASSLGQGAYEQYF. The CDR3 DNA follows: TGTGCCAGCAGCTTGGGACAGGGGGCTTACGAGCAGTACTTC.

This clonotype has only a few counts. The chain links TRBV7-9 to TRBJ2-1; D gene uncertain. Germline-derived CDR1 and CDR2 are SEHNR and FQNEAQ (reference sequence). V lost 3 bases and J lost 0, with 15 bases in between. CDR3 length: 17 amino acids. CDR3 nucleotide sequence: TGTGCCAGCAGCTTTCTCACAATCCTGAGCTCCTACAATGAGCAGTTCTTC. Translating gives CASSFLTILSSYNEQFF.